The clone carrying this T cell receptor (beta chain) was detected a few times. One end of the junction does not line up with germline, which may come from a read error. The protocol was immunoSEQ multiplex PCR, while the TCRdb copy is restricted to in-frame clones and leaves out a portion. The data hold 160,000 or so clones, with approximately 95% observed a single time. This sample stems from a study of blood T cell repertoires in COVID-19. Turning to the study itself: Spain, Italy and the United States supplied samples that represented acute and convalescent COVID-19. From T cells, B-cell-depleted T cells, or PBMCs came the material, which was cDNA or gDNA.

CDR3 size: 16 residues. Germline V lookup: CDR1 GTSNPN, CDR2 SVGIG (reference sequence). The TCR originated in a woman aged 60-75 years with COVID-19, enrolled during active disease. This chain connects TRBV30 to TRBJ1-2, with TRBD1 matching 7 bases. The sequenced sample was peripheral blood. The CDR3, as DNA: TGTGCCTGGAGTGTACACCCCCCGGGTCAGGGGGGAAGCCCCTTATTC. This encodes CAWSVHPPGQGGSPLF.